This T cell receptor (beta chain) was sequenced in a study of cytomegalovirus exposure and HLA in healthy donors. These donors, healthy bone marrow donors, were studied. Points on this clone: Its antigen is currently unknown.

Study findings and constraints: The later analysis indicated that the majority of CMV-associated TCR beta chains appeared HLA-restricted.

This CDR3 region has 13 residues. CDR1 SGHTA and CDR2 FQGNSA come from the germline V gene. The V and J ends lost 4 bases and 7 bases respectively, with 11 bases between them. In the PCR, 60 Vbeta and 13 Jbeta primers were used. Generated by immunoSEQ multiplex PCR, the TCRdb table keeps only in-frame clones and is missing some. The sample has around 200,000 clones, about four fifths seen once; the top ten hold just under 3%. Sequenced: PBMCs. The chain has TRBV7-2 and TRBJ2-1; D may be TRBD2 (6 bases). The clonotype comes from a male donor in good health and CMV-seronegative. For the CDR3, the DNA is TGTGCCAGCAGCTGGAGGGTGGGGAATGAGCAGTTCTTC. This encodes CASSWRVGNEQFF. The complete variable domain, with remaining parts taken from reference TRBV7-2 and TRBJ2-1, reads GAGVSQSPSNKVTEKGKDVELRCDPISGHTALYWYRQSLGQGLEFLIYFQGNSAPDKSGLPSDRFSAERTGGSVSTLTIQRTQQEDSAVYLCASSWRVGNEQFFGPGTRLTVL.